This passage covers 10 T cell receptor beta chains from one sample sequenced in a study of cytomegalovirus exposure and HLA in healthy donors. PCR used 60 Vbeta primers and 13 Jbeta primers. Sequencing used immunoSEQ multiplex PCR; TCRdb keeps in-frame clones, though not all of them. This sample yields tens of thousands of clones, of which 79% are seen a single time; under 25% belongs to the top ten. The specimen was PBMCs. These receptors were obtained from a middle-aged woman in good health and CMV-seropositive.

The chain combines TRBV5-8 with TRBJ2-3, with D perhaps matching TRBD2 (5 bases). V was trimmed by 4 bases and J by 0 bases, leaving 18 bases between them. Germline-derived CDR1 and CDR2 are SGHTS and YDEGEE. The CDR3 spans 17 residues. CDR3 bases: TGTGCCAGCAGCCCGGGGAAGCGAGACCCTAGCACAGATACGCAGTATTTT. Encoded protein: CASSPGKRDPSTDTQYF.

The chain carries TRBV28 and TRBJ2-2; D possibly corresponds to TRBD1 (5 bases). Trimming cost V 3 bases and J 1 base, with 15 bases left between them. The germline gives CDR1 MDHEN, CDR2 SYDVKM. This CDR3 is 17 amino acids long. CDR3 bases: TGTGCCAGCAGTTTCGCAGGGCCCCTCGGGAACACCGGGGAGCTGTTTTTT. It encodes CASSFAGPLGNTGELFF.

The chain is built from TRBV10-3 and TRBJ2-1; 10 bases match TRBD1. Trimming removed 9 bases from V and 4 bases from J; junction bases left unmatched: 3. In germline, CDR1 is ENHRY, CDR2 SYGVKD. The CDR3 has 13 amino acids. The CDR3 reads CAMWDRGYNEQFF. The CDR3 DNA reads TGTGCCATGTGGGACAGGGGTTACAATGAGCAGTTCTTC.

This sequence joins TRBV5-1 and TRBJ2-1, with D maybe TRBD2 (5 bases). The V gene lost 1 base and the J gene lost 7 bases, with 15 bases spanning the gap. CDR1 and CDR2 (germline): SGHRS, YFSETQ. The length of the CDR3 is 15 residues. CDR3 sequence reads: CASSLSSPGLNEQFF. Here the CDR3 DNA reads TGCGCCAGCAGCTTGAGCAGCCCGGGGTTGAATGAGCAGTTCTTC. The full variable domain, rest sourced from reference TRBV5-1 and TRBJ2-1, is KAGVTQTPRYLIKTRGQQVTLSCSPISGHRSVSWYQQTPGQGLQFLFEYFSETQRNKGNFPGRFSGRQFSNSRSEMNVSTLELGDSALYLCASSLSSPGLNEQFFGPGTRLTVL.

The chain has TRBV19 and TRBJ1-4; maybe TRBD1 (5 bases). CDR1 is LNHDA and CDR2 is SQIVND in the germline V gene (reference sequence). The ends were cut back, 8 bases at V and 2 bases at J, with 9 bases in the middle. This CDR3 has 13 residues. The CDR3 DNA reads TGTGCCAGTCAAGGGGTGACTAATGAAAAACTGTTTTTT. Amino acids: CASQGVTNEKLFF.

Of note for this clone: The sample holds other DNA sequences that translate to the same CDR3. This chain joins TRBV30 and TRBJ2-1, with 10 bases lining up with TRBD1. The CDR3 length is 16 residues. V lost 0 bases, J lost 12 bases, and 14 bases stayed unmatched. CDR1 is GTSNPN, CDR2 SVGIG, per germline (reference sequence). The DNA for the CDR3 is TGTGCCTGGAGTGTGGACCGGACAGGGGGGTACAGAGGGCAGTTCTTC. Translation: CAWSVDRTGGYRGQFF.

J is TRBJ2-7 and V is TRBV6-5; D is undetermined. Per the germline V gene, CDR1 is MNHEY and CDR2 is SVGAGI. The CDR3 is made up of 11 amino acids. Trimming removed 4 bases from V and 5 bases from J, with 6 bases in between. The CDR3 sequence is CASSWAHEQYF. The CDR3 nucleotides are TGTGCCAGCAGTTGGGCTCACGAGCAGTACTTC.

The chain employs TRBV6-6 and TRBJ1-2, with D perhaps TRBD1 (5 bases). This CDR3 region has 10 residues. Trimming took off 6 bases at V and 13 bases at J, with 12 bases between the two ends. CDR1 and CDR2 from the germline V gene are MNHNY and SVGAGI (reference sequence). This CDR3 reads CASSWDSPTF. CDR3 nucleotide sequence: TGTGCCAGCAGCTGGGACTCACCCACCTTC.

The gene calls are TRBV19 and TRBJ2-2; D is perhaps TRBD2 (5 bases). Per the germline V gene, CDR1 is LNHDA and CDR2 is SQIVND (reference sequence). This CDR3 is 15 amino acids long. The V and J ends lost 5 bases and 1 base respectively, with 11 bases between them. Written as DNA, the CDR3 is TGTGCCAGTAGTGTGCGGGTGGTGAACACCGGGGAGCTGTTTTTT. Translated: CASSVRVVNTGELFF. Combining the CDR3 with reference TRBV19 and TRBJ2-2 gives the whole variable domain DGGITQSPKYLFRKEGQNVTLSCEQNLNHDAMYWYRQDPGQGLRLIYYSQIVNDFQKGDIAEGYSVSREKKESFPLTVTSAQKNPTAFYLCASSVRVVNTGELFFGEGSRLTVL.

The chain uses TRBV6-4 and TRBJ1-6, with D possibly TRBD1 on 6 matching bases. V gave up 3 bases and J gave up 7 bases, with 7 bases separating them. This CDR3 region has 13 residues. Germline values: CDR1 MRHNA, CDR2 SNTAGT. In DNA form, the CDR3 reads TGTGCCAGCAGTGAGGGACAAAATTCACCCCTCCACTTT. It codes for CASSEGQNSPLHF.